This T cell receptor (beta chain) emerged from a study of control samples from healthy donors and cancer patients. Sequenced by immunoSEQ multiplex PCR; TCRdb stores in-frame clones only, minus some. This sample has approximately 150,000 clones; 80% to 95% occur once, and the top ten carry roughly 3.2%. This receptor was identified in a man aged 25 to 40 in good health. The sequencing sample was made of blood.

CDR3 DNA sequence: TGTGCCAGCAGCGAAACGAGCAATACGCAGTATTTT. Amino acids: CASSETSNTQYF. V usage is TRBV13 and J usage is TRBJ2-3; D ambiguous. The V gene's germline CDR1 is PRHDT and CDR2 FYEKMQ (reference sequence). Trimming stripped 5 bases from V and 7 bases from J, with 10 bases between. This CDR3 spans 12 amino acids.